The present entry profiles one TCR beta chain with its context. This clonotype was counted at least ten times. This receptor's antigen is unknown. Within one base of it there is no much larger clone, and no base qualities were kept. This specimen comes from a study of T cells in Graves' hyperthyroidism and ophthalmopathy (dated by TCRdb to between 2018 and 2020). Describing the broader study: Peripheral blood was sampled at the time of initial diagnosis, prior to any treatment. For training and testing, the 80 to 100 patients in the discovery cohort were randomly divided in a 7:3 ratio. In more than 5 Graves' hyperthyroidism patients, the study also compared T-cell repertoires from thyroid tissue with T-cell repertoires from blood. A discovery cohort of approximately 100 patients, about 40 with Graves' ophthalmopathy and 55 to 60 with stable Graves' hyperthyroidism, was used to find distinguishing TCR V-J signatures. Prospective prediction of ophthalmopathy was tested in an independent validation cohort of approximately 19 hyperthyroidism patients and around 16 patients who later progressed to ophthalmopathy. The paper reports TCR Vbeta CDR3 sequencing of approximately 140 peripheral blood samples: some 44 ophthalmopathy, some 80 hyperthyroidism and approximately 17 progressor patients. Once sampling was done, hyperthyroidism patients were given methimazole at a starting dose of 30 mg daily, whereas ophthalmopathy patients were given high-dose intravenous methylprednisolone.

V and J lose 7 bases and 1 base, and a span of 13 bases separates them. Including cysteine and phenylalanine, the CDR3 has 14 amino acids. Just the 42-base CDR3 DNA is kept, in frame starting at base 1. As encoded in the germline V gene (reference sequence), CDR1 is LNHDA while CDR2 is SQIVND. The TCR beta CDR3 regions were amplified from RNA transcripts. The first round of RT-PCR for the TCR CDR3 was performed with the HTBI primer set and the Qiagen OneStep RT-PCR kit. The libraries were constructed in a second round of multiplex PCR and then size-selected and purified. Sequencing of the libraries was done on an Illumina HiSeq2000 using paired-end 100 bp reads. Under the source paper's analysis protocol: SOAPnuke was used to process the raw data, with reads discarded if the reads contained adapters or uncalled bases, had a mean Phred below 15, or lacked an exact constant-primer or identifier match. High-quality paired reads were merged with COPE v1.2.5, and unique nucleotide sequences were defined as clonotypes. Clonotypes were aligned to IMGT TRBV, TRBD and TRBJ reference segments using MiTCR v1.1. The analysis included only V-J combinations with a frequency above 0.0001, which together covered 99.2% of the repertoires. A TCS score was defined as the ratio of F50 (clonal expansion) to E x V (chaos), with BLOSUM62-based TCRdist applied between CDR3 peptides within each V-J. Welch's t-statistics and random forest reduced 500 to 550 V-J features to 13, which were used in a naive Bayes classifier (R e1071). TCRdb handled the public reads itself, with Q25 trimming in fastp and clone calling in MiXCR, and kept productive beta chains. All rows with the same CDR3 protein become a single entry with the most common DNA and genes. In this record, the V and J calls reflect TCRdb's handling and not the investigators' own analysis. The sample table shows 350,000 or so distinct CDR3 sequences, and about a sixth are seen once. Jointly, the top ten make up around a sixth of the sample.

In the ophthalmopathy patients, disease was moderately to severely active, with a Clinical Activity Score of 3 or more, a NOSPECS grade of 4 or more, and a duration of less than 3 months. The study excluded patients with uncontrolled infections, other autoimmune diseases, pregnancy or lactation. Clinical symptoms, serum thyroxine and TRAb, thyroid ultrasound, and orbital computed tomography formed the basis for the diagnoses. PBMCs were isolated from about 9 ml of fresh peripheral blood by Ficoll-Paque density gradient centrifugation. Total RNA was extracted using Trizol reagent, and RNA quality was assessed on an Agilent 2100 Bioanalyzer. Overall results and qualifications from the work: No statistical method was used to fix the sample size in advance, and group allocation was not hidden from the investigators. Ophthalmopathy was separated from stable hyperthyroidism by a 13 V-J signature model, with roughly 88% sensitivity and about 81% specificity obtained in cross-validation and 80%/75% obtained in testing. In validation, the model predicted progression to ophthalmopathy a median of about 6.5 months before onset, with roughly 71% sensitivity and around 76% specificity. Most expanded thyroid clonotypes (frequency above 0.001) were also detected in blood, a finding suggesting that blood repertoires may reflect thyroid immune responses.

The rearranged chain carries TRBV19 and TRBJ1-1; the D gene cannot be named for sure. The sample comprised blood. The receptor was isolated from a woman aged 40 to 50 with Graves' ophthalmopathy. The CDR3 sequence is CASTLLARNTEAFF. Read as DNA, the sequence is TGTGCCAGTACCCTCCTGGCAAGGAACACTGAAGCTTTCTTT.